The 4 T cell receptor beta chains presented below share a single source sample, sequenced in a study of vaccination and CD4 T cells after COVID-19. As to treatment: approximately 11-day PBMC culture with coronavirus spike peptide pools or control peptides (ViraFEST assay). Sequencing of DNA taken from cultured CD4+ T cells relied on the Oncomine TCR Beta short-read assay. TCRdb reprocessed the PCR reads via MiXCR and lists one record per CDR3 protein. Of about 14,000 distinct CDR3 sequences in the sample, roughly 50% were seen once. Their antigens are not known. Input material: CD4+ T cells from blood, cultured in vitro. The receptors derive from a human donor who had recovered from COVID-19.

The rearrangement uses TRBV10-3 and TRBJ1-4; TRBD1 is a possible D gene (5 bases). Trimming took off 8 bases at V and 7 bases at J, with 17 bases between the two ends. This CDR3 is 14 amino acids long. CDR1 is ENHRY, CDR2 SYGVKD, per germline. For the CDR3, the DNA is TGTGCCATCCGCAGGGACGCGGGGACTGAAAAACTGTTTTTT. It yields the protein CAIRRDAGTEKLFF.

The chain links TRBV7-2 to TRBJ2-3; 9 bases agree with TRBD2. This CDR3 spans 17 amino acids. Germline loops: CDR1 SGHTA, CDR2 FQGNSA. Trimming removed 1 base from V and 4 bases from J; junction bases left unmatched: 9. CDR3 in DNA: TGTGCCAGCAGCTTAGTGACACGAGCGGGAGGAGCAGATACGCAGTATTTT. Translation: CASSLVTRAGGADTQYF. Full variable domain (rest looked up from reference TRBV7-2 and TRBJ2-3): GAGVSQSPSNKVTEKGKDVELRCDPISGHTALYWYRQSLGQGLEFLIYFQGNSAPDKSGLPSDRFSAERTGGSVSTLTIQRTQQEDSAVYLCASSLVTRAGGADTQYFGPGTRLTVL.

The chain couples TRBV30 to TRBJ2-7, with D possibly matching TRBD1 (6 bases). From germline, CDR1 is GTSNPN and CDR2 SVGIG (reference sequence). The CDR3 is made up of 14 amino acids. V lost 3 bases, J lost 5 bases, and 17 bases lay in between. The DNA of the CDR3 is TGTGCCTGGAGCTTGGGACAAGATAGCGACGAGCAGTACTTC. Protein sequence: CAWSLGQDSDEQYF.

This clonotype was detected only a few times. The genes are TRBV10-3 and TRBJ1-1; D perhaps matches TRBD1 (6 bases). V lost 3 bases and J 0 bases, leaving 23 bases between the germline ends. The CDR3 has 19 residues. Germline V gene data show CDR1 as ENHRY and CDR2 as SYGVKD. CDR3 sequence reads: CAISDPGFVGARMNTEAFF. In nucleotides, the CDR3 is TGTGCCATCAGTGACCCCGGGTTTGTGGGGGCAAGAATGAACACTGAAGCTTTCTTT.